The 24 T cell receptor beta chains below all came from one sample that was sequenced in a study of blood T cell repertoires in COVID-19. The method was immunoSEQ multiplex PCR; TCRdb's version includes in-frame clones alone and lacks a portion of them. The table includes about 140,000 clones, around nine tenths detected once. The specimen sequenced was peripheral blood. The receptors shown here come from a man between 60 and 75 years old with active or convalescent COVID-19.

CDR3 loop: CASSVREQGIYEQYF. CDR3 DNA sequence: TGTGCCAGCAGCGTCCGGGAACAGGGGATCTACGAGCAGTACTTC. The rearrangement links TRBV5-5 to TRBJ2-7, with TRBD1 matching 7 bases. This CDR3 is built from 15 residues. CDR1 is SGHKS and CDR2 is YYEKEE in the germline V gene (reference sequence). The V segment lost 4 bases and the J segment 3 bases; nucleotides outside the gene matches: 10.

V gene TRBV27 combines with J gene TRBJ2-7, with TRBD1 matching 11 bases. Germline-derived CDR1 and CDR2 are MNHEY and SMNVEV (reference sequence). The CDR3 length is 13 residues. Losses at the gene ends were 7 bases for V and 6 bases for J; bases not matched to a gene: 5. CDR3 DNA sequence: TGTGCCAGCACCGGACAGGGGGCGATCGAGCAGTACTTC. It encodes CASTGQGAIEQYF.

The chain has TRBV19 and TRBJ2-3; the match to TRBD2 covers 10 bases. The CDR3 has 15 amino acids. The germline V gene has CDR1 LNHDA and CDR2 SQIVND (reference sequence). Trimming removed 1 base from V and 4 bases from J; junction bases left unmatched: 2. As DNA, the CDR3 is TGTGCCAGTAGTATAGGTAGCGGGGGGTCAGATACGCAGTATTTT. It codes for CASSIGSGGSDTQYF.

The chain combines TRBV27 with TRBJ1-1; the D gene is possibly TRBD1 (5 bases). V was clipped by 0 bases and J by 10 bases, with 9 bases between them. CDR3 length: 12 amino acids. Germline values: CDR1 MNHEY, CDR2 SMNVEV (reference sequence). The CDR3 DNA reads TGTGCCAGCAGTTTATCGGGGGGACGAGCTTTCTTT. As protein: CASSLSGGRAFF.

The CDR3 loop reads CASSLDLGNSPLHF. In DNA, the CDR3 is TGCGCCAGCAGCTTGGATCTCGGTAATTCACCCCTCCACTTT. The rearrangement links TRBV5-1 to TRBJ1-6, with unresolved D. Germline V gene data show CDR1 as SGHRS and CDR2 as YFSETQ. This CDR3 is 14 amino acids long. Trimming stripped 0 bases from V and 6 bases from J, with 7 bases between.

This chain uses TRBV5-1 with TRBJ1-4; 7 nucleotides line up with TRBD1. Germline CDR1 SGHRS, CDR2 YFSETQ. J was trimmed by 3 bases and V by 0 bases; bases with no gene match: 14. The CDR3 loop spans 19 amino acids. DNA of the CDR3: TGCGCCAGCAGCTTGGATCTTACAGGGGCTCCTTGGGCTAATGAAAAACTGTTTTTT. Translated: CASSLDLTGAPWANEKLFF.

The genes are TRBV10-1 and TRBJ2-7; the D gene is possibly TRBD1 (6 bases). Germline V lookup: CDR1 WNHNN, CDR2 SYGVQD (reference sequence). This CDR3 has 17 amino acids. Trimming cost V 0 bases and J 2 bases, with 17 bases left between them. CDR3 loop: CASSESQGQEGTYEQYF. CDR3 in DNA: TGCGCCAGCAGTGAGTCTCAGGGGCAAGAGGGCACCTACGAGCAGTACTTC.

V and J are TRBV7-9 and TRBJ1-3; 8 bases map to TRBD1. The junction had 6 bases not matched to a gene; V was cut back by 3 bases and J by 8 bases. Germline values: CDR1 SEHNR, CDR2 FQNEAQ (reference sequence). The CDR3 length is 14 residues. CDR3 bases: TGTGCCAGCAGCTTGACAGGGGCTCGGGACACCATATATTTT. Translating gives CASSLTGARDTIYF.

CDR3 amino acids: CASKEQQSYGYTF. In nucleotides, the CDR3 is TGTGCCAGCAAGGAACAACAGTCCTATGGCTACACCTTC. The chain carries TRBV5-4 and TRBJ1-2; D remains ambiguous. The ends were cut back, 6 bases at V and 4 bases at J, with 13 bases in the middle. CDR3 size: 13 residues. Germline CDR1 and CDR2: SGHNT and YYREEE (reference sequence).

The chain recombines TRBV20-1 with TRBJ2-5; D gene unclear. Trimming removed 5 bases at V and 5 bases at J, with 9 bases between. CDR3 length equals 11 residues. Germline V gives CDR1 DFQATT, CDR2 SNEGSKA (reference sequence). This chain's CDR3 is CSAPIQETQYF. CDR3 sequence (DNA): TGCAGTGCTCCAATCCAGGAGACCCAGTACTTC.

The chain couples TRBV28 to TRBJ1-4; D gene uncertain. This CDR3 contains 14 residues. The V and J ends lost 4 bases and 8 bases respectively, with 14 bases between them. Germline-derived CDR1 and CDR2 are MDHEN and SYDVKM. The CDR3: CASSSTAAGEKLFF. CDR3 coding DNA: TGTGCCAGCAGTTCGACTGCAGCGGGCGAAAAACTGTTTTTT.

This clone occurred a few times. The rearrangement links TRBV11-3 to TRBJ2-1; no reliable D call. The CDR3 is 14 residues long. V gave up 1 base and J gave up 9 bases, with 13 bases separating them. Germline loops: CDR1 SGHNT, CDR2 YENEEA. The CDR3 DNA is TGTGCCAGCAGCTTAGCGGGTGAAGCCGCTGAGCAGTTCTTC. Amino acid sequence: CASSLAGEAAEQFF.

This clone has just a few counts. The rearrangement links TRBV7-2 to TRBJ2-3; 8 nucleotides agree with TRBD2. Germline loops: CDR1 SGHTA, CDR2 FQGNSA. V shed 4 bases, J shed 10 bases, and the junction held 1 base outside the gene matches. The CDR3 sequence is 11 residues long. The CDR3 reads CASSYGGAQYF. The CDR3 DNA is TGTGCCAGCAGCTACGGGGGGGCGCAGTATTTT.

The chain carries TRBV12-3 or TRBV12-4 and TRBJ1-4; D is undetermined. V dropped 6 bases and J dropped 8 bases, with 13 bases sitting between them. This CDR3 spans 13 amino acids. The CDR3 is CASSRRPGEKLFF. In DNA, the CDR3 is TGTGCCAGCAGCCGACGGCCAGGCGAAAAACTGTTTTTT.

The chain recombines TRBV6-4 with TRBJ2-3; perhaps TRBD2 as D (6 bases). V was clipped by 5 bases and J by 1 base, with 13 bases between them. This CDR3 has 15 amino acids. Germline CDR1 reads MRHNA; CDR2 reads SNTAGT. The CDR3 reads CASSPGLAGTDTQYF. The CDR3 nucleotides read TGTGCCAGCAGTCCTGGGTTAGCGGGCACAGATACGCAGTATTTT.

The V call is TRBV21-1, the J call TRBJ1-5; the table's D call of TRBD1 was not tested on the DNA. TRBV21-1 is labeled a pseudogene. The CDR3 is 19 residues long. DNA of the CDR3: TGTGCCAGCAGCATCCGGGACAGGGATCGGGAGTTAAGCAATCAGCCCCAGCATTTT. Translated, it gives CASSIRDRDRELSNQPQHF.

The CDR3 sequence is CASSDPTAGTSFRNEQFF. In DNA, the CDR3 is TGCGCCAGCAGCGATCCTACGGCCGGGACTAGCTTTCGCAATGAGCAGTTCTTC. The chain employs TRBV5-1 and TRBJ2-1, with 9 bases aligning to TRBD2. V was clipped by 4 bases and J by 6 bases; unmatched bases: 17. The CDR3 is 18 amino acids. The germline V gene has CDR1 SGHRS and CDR2 YFSETQ.

This rearrangement joins TRBV6-5 to TRBJ1-2; TRBD1 agrees at 8 bases. Trimming cost V 5 bases and J 9 bases; bases outside gene matches: 14. The germline gives CDR1 MNHEY, CDR2 SVGAGI. The CDR3 runs to 15 residues. The CDR3 reads CASSQGQATLFRYTF. The DNA for the CDR3 is TGTGCCAGCAGTCAGGGACAGGCAACCCTATTTCGCTACACCTTC.

The rearrangement uses TRBV7-9 and TRBJ2-1, with TRBD2 matching over 12 bases. Germline V lookup: CDR1 SEHNR, CDR2 FQNEAQ (reference sequence). CDR3 length: 16 residues. The J segment lost 4 bases and the V segment lost 3 bases, leaving 4 bases of the junction unmatched. CDR3 sequence (DNA): TGTGCCAGCAGCTTGCTAGCGGGGGGGCCTTACAATGAGCAGTTCTTC. As protein: CASSLLAGGPYNEQFF. The full variable domain, with the rest looked up from reference TRBV7-9 and TRBJ2-1, is DTGVSQNPRHKITKRGQNVTFRCDPISEHNRLYWYRQTLGQGPEFLTYFQNEAQLEKSRLLSDRFSAERPKGSFSTLEIQRTEQGDSAMYLCASSLLAGGPYNEQFFGPGTRLTVL.

The chain recombines TRBV5-8 with TRBJ2-7; D not certain. The CDR3 sequence is 13 residues long. Germline V CDR1 and CDR2: SGHTS, YDEGEE. Trimming took 0 bases from V and 3 from J, leaving 7 bases between them. CDR3 bases: TGTGCCAGCAGCTTGGGGCAGGACTACGAGCAGTACTTC. Encoded protein: CASSLGQDYEQYF.

V is TRBV28 and J is TRBJ2-7; D is unresolved. In germline, CDR1 is MDHEN, CDR2 SYDVKM. Trimming pared 2 bases from V and 6 bases from J, leaving 8 bases between. This CDR3 comprises 12 residues. The CDR3: CASSLGRLEQYF. The DNA of the CDR3 is TGTGCCAGCAGTTTAGGCCGACTCGAGCAGTACTTC.

The chain uses TRBV20-1 and TRBJ2-5; possibly TRBD2 for D (5 bases). V lost 6 bases and J 4 bases, leaving 12 bases between the germline ends. CDR3 length: 12 residues. Germline-derived CDR1 and CDR2 are DFQATT and SNEGSKA (reference sequence). CDR3 coding DNA: TGCAGTGCCAGTCGGGGAATAGAGACCCAGTACTTC. Translation gives CSASRGIETQYF.

This sequence joins TRBV7-2 and TRBJ2-3; the match to TRBD2 covers 9 bases. Germline CDR1 and CDR2: SGHTA and FQGNSA. The CDR3 spans 16 residues. J gave up 3 bases and V 1 base, and 5 bases lay outside the gene matches. CDR3 nucleotide sequence: TGTGCCAGCAGCTTAGTGGGGCTAGCGGGAACAGATACGCAGTATTTT. It specifies CASSLVGLAGTDTQYF.

The rearrangement links TRBV7-9 to TRBJ2-3; 8 nucleotides agree with TRBD2. This CDR3 has 16 amino acids. Trimming removed 1 base from V and 2 bases from J; junction bases left unmatched: 5. Germline CDR1 SEHNR, CDR2 FQNEAQ (reference sequence). The CDR3 sequence is CASSLGTSLSTDTQYF. The CDR3 nucleotides are TGTGCCAGCAGCTTAGGGACTAGCCTATCCACAGATACGCAGTATTTT.